This T cell receptor beta chain stems from a study of vaccination and CD4 T cells after COVID-19. The wider study: For each participant, vaccination comprised two doses of either the BNT162b2 or the mRNA-1273 vaccine. Study-wide findings and caveats: Recorded median SARS-CoV-2-reactive clonotype numbers increased from around 20 to 38 without reaching significance. Looking at convalescent patients, 304 of their 307 vaccine-specific clones were spike mono-reactive.

The CDR3 spans 14 residues. J was trimmed by 4 bases and V by 1 base; bases with no gene match: 0. Germline CDR1 LNHDA, CDR2 SQIVND (reference sequence). Time point described: late sampling 161 to 241 days after vaccination in a few convalescent patients. This clonotype was counted only a few times. Its antigen is unidentified. TCRdb analysed the PCR reads with MiXCR anew, one entry per CDR3 protein. This repertoire shows around 26,000 distinct CDR3 sequences, about 54% found once; its top ten account for 5.5%. The V call is TRBV19, the J call TRBJ2-3; 9 nucleotides match TRBD1. The receptor was isolated from a human donor who had recovered from COVID-19. The material was CD4+ T cells from blood, obtained about 7 months after SARS-CoV-2 vaccination. In DNA, the CDR3 is TGTGCCAGTAGTATAGGACAGGGGGCAGATACGCAGTATTTT. Residues: CASSIGQGADTQYF. The variable domain in full, with the rest retrieved from reference TRBV19 and TRBJ2-3, is DGGITQSPKYLFRKEGQNVTLSCEQNLNHDAMYWYRQDPGQGLRLIYYSQIVNDFQKGDIAEGYSVSREKKESFPLTVTSAQKNPTAFYLCASSIGQGADTQYFGPGTRLTVL.